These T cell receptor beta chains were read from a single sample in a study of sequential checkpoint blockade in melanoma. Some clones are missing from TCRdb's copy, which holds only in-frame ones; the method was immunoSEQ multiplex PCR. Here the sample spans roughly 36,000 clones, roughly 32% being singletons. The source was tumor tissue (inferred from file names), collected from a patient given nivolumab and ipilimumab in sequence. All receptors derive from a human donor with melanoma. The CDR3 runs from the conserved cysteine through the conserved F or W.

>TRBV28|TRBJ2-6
CASSFLTGTGANVLTF
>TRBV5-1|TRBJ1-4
CASSLGWENEKLFF
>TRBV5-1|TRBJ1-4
CASSTTGKWDKLFF
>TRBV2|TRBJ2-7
CASSVGGGEQYF
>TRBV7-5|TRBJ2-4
CASSLVGQGNIQYF
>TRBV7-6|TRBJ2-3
CASSGGTLADTQYF
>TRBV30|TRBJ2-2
CAWGLAGTGELFF
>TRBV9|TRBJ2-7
CASSRELGNEQYF
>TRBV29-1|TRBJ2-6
CSVEARTGKETGANVLTF
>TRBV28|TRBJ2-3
CASSTIAGGLDTQYF
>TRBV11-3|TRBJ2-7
CASSPRPIVDYEQYF
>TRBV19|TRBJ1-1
CASSVGTGEEAFF
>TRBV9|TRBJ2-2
CASSPGFAGSTGELFF
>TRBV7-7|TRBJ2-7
CASSLRLAGYYEQYF
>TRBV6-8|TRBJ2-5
CASSRQHQETQYF
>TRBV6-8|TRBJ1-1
CAISVGTNTEAFF
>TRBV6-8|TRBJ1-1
CASSTVNTEAFF
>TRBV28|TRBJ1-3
CASMDSLSGNTIYF
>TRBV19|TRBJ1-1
CASRTGRINMNTEAFF
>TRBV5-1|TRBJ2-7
CASKVLGDSLEQYF
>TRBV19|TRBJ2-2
CASSIDAGTGELFF
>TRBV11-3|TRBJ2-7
CASSLGVAGSYEQYF
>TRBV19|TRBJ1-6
CASSIGTGHNSPLHF
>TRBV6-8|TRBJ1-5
CASSFGGQPQHF
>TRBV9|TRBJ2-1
CASSVGTGKYNEQFF
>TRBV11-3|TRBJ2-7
CASSLNSARSSYEQYF
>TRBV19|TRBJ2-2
CASMDRGFSGELFF
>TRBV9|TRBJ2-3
CASSVGRDSTDTQYF
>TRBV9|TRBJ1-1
CASSDPRSVEAFF
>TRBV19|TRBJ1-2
CASSIEAGKNYGYTF
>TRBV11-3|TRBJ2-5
CASSLGQGHAQETQYF
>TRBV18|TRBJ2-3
CASSRTRTGADTQYF
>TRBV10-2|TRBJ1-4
CASSDPQGATNEKLFF
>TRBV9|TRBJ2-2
CASSVGGANTGELFF
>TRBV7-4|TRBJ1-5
CASSAGFNQPQHF
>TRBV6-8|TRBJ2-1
CASSYSASGRSDEQFF
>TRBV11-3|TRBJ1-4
CASSLRTGFNEKLFF
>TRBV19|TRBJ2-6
CASSRWDSGANVLTF
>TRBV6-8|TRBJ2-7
CASSYAAARGLSYEQYF
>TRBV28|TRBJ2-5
CASSFNPGEHQETQYF
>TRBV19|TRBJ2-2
CASSIWDRNTGELFF
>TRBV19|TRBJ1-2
CASRDTAGTAYGYTF
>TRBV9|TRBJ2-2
CASSRPGTRDQVTGELFF
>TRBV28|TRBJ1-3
CASSSLRGTIGNTIYF
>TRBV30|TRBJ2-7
CAWSGTVPYEQYF
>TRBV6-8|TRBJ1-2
CASSRLDSYGYTF